This entry is about one T cell receptor beta chain. This entry is derived from a study of somatic mutations in cytotoxic T cells in rheumatoid arthritis. Assay: immunoSEQ multiplex PCR; the TCRdb copy retains only in-frame clones and omits some. The sample shows about 7,300 clones, about 70% of them seen only once. The origin of this receptor is an adult with rheumatoid arthritis. The sequenced sample was CD8+ T cells sorted from blood.

The CDR3 sequence: CASSLGSSYEQYF. Here the CDR3 DNA reads TGTGCCAGCAGCCTGGGTAGCTCCTACGAGCAGTACTTC. The V gene is TRBV13, the J gene TRBJ2-5, with D hard to call. The DNA end lines up better with TRBJ2-7; the J call may be wrong. Looked up from germline, CDR1 is PRHDT and CDR2 is FYEKMQ (reference sequence). The CDR3 loop spans 13 amino acids.